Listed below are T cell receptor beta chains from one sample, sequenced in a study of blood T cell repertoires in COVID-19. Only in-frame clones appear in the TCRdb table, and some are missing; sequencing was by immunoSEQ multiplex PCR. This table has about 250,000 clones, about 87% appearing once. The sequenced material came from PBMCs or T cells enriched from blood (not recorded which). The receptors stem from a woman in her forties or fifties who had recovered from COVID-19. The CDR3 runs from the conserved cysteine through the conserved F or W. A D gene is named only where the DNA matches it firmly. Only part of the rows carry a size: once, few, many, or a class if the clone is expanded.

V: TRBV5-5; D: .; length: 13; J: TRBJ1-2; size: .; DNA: TGTGCCAGCAGCTTGGGCAGAGGAGATGGCTACACCTTC; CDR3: CASSLGRGDGYTF
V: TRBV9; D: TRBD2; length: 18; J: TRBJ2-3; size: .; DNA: TGTGCCAGCAGCGTAGCTACTGGGGCTAGCGGAAACACAGATACGCAGTATTTT; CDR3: CASSVATGASGNTDTQYF
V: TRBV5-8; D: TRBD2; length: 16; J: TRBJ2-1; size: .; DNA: TGTGCCAGCAGCTTGTCATTTGCGGGAGCCTACAATGAGCAGTTCTTC; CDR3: CASSLSFAGAYNEQFF
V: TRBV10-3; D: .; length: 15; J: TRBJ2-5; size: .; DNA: TGTGCCATCAGGTCCCTGGGGGGGGCACAAGAGACCCAGTACTTC; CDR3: CAIRSLGGAQETQYF
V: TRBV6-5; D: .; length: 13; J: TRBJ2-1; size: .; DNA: TGTGCCAGCAGTTACAGTATGGGGGGTGAGCAGTTCTTC; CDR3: CASSYSMGGEQFF
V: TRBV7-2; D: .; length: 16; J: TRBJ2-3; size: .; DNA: TGTGCCAGCAGCTTAGGCGCCCTCCAAAGAGGAGATACGCAGTATTTT; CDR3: CASSLGALQRGDTQYF
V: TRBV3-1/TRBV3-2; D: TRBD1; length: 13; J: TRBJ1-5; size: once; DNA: TGTGCCAGCAGCCTCGACAGGGATCAGCCCCAGCATTTT; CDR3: CASSLDRDQPQHF
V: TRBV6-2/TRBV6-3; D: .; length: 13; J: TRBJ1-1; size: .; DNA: TGTGCCAGCAGTTACCAGGAGAACACTGAAGCTTTCTTT; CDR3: CASSYQENTEAFF
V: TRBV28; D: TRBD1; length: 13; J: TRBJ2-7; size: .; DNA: TGTGCCAGCAGTTTAAACAGGGGCTACGAGCAGTACTTC; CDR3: CASSLNRGYEQYF
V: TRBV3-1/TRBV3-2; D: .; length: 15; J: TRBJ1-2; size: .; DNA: TGTGCCAGCAGCCAAGTATCCACAGGAAACTATGGCTACACCTTC; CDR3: CASSQVSTGNYGYTF
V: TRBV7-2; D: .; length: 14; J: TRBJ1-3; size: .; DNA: TGTGCCAGCAGCTTATGGGGGGATGGAAACACCATATATTTT; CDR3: CASSLWGDGNTIYF
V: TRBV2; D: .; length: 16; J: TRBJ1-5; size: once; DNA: TGTGCCAGCAGTGATAAGATTCCGGTCGGTGGTCAGCCCCAGCATTTT; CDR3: CASSDKIPVGGQPQHF
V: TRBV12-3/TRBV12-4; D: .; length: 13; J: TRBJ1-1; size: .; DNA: TGTGCCAGCAGCAGGGCGGGGGGGACTGAAGCTTTCTTT; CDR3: CASSRAGGTEAFF
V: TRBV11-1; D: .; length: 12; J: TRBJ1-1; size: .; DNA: TGTGCCAGCAGCCCCAAGAACACTGAAGCTTTCTTT; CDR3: CASSPKNTEAFF
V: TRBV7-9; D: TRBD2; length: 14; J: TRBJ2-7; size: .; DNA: TGTGCCAGCATCGGGACTAGCTTGTCCTACGAGCAGTACTTC; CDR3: CASIGTSLSYEQYF
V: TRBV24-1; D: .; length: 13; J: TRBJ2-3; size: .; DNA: TGTGCCACCAGTGAGGGCCACACAGATACGCAGTATTTT; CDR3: CATSEGHTDTQYF
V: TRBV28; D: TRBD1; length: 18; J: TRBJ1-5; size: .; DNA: TGTGCCAGCAGTTTCCCGGACAGGGGGCGAGGCGGCAATCAGCCCCAGCATTTT; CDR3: CASSFPDRGRGGNQPQHF
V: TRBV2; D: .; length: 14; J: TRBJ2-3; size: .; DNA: TGTGCCACCCAGGAGGAGCGGGCCTGGGATACGCAGTATTTT; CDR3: CATQEERAWDTQYF
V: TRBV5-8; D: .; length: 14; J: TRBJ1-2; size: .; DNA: TGTGCCAGCAGCTTGGGGCCGGGGAGAGGTGGCTACACCTTC; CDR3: CASSLGPGRGGYTF
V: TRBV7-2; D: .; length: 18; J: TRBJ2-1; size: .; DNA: TGTGCCAGCAGCTTTAGGGGGCGATGGGAGGTTAACTACAATGAGCAGTTCTTC; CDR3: CASSFRGRWEVNYNEQFF
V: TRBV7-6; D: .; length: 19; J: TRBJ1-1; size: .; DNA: TGTGCCAGCAGCTTAGCGCGAGACAGGAAAGGAGTCGCGAACACTGAAGCTTTCTTT; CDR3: CASSLARDRKGVANTEAFF
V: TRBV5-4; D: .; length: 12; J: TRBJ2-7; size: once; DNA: TGTGCCAGCAGCCTCGGGACACCTCAGCAGTACTTC; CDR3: CASSLGTPQQYF
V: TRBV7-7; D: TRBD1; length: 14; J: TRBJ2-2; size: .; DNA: TGTGCTAGCACCTCTGCAGGGGGCTCCGGGGAGCTGTTTTTT; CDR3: CASTSAGGSGELFF
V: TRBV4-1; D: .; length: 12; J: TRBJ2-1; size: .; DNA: TGCGCCACCACCGACAGTTACAATGAGCAGTTCTTC; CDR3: CATTDSYNEQFF
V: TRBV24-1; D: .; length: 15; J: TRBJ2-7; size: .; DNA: TGTGCCACCAGTGACCCAAAGGAGGGATCCTACGAGCAGTACTTC; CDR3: CATSDPKEGSYEQYF
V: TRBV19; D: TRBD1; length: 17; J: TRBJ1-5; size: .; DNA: TGTGCCAGTAGTATAAGGACCGGGACAGGGACAAATCAGCCCCAGCATTTT; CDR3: CASSIRTGTGTNQPQHF
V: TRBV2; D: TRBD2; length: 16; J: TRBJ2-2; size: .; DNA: TGTGCCAGCAAACCAGGACTAGCGGGAGGGACCGGGGAGCTGTTTTTT; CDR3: CASKPGLAGGTGELFF
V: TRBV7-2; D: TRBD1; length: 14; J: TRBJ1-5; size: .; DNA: TGTGCCAGCAGCCCGGACAGGGAGTTTCAGCCCCAGCATTTT; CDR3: CASSPDREFQPQHF
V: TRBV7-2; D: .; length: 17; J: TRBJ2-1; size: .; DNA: TGTGCCAGCAGCTTACAACCGGGTGGCGGCTCCTACAATGAGCAGTTCTTC; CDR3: CASSLQPGGGSYNEQFF
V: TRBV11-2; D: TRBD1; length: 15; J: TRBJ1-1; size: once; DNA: TGTGCCAGCAGCTTTTTCGCCCCTGGACAGGATCAAGCTTTCTTT; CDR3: CASSFFAPGQDQAFF
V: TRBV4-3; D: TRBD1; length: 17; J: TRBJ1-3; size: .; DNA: TGCGCCAGCAGCCAAGATTCGAGACAGGGCCGGGGAAACACCATATATTTT; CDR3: CASSQDSRQGRGNTIYF
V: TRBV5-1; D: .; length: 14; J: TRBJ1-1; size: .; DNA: TGCGCCAGCAGTCTTCAGGGGCCGAACACTGAAGCTTTCTTT; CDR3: CASSLQGPNTEAFF
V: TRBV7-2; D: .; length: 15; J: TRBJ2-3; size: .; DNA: TGTGCCAGCCGACTTGTGCGGGCTCGCACAGATACGCAGTATTTT; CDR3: CASRLVRARTDTQYF
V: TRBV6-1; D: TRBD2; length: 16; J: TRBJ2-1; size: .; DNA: TGTGCCAGCAGTGAAATTTTTTTGGGACTAGCCAATGAGCAGTTCTTC; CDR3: CASSEIFLGLANEQFF
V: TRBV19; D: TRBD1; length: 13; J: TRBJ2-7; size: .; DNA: TGTGCCAGTAGTATGACAGGGAACCACGAGCAGTACTTC; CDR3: CASSMTGNHEQYF
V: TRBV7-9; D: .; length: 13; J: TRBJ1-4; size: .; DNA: TGTGCCAGCAGCTCGGGGGTGGGTGAAAAACTGTTTTTT; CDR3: CASSSGVGEKLFF
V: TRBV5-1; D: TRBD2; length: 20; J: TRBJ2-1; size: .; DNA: TGCGCCAGCAGCTTGGTAACTAGCGGGAGTAAATCAAGCTCCTACAATGAGCAGTTCTTC; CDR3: CASSLVTSGSKSSSYNEQFF
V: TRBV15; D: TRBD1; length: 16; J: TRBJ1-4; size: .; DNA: TGTGCCACCAGCAGGGGGACAGGGGGTACTAATGAAAAACTGTTTTTT; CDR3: CATSRGTGGTNEKLFF
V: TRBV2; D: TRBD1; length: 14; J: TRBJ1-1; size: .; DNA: TGTGCCAGCAGAACGCCGACAGGGGAGAGGGAAGCTTTCTTT; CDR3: CASRTPTGEREAFF
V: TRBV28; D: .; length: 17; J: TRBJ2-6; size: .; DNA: TGTGCCAGCAGTTTATGGACTTCTCTCTCTGGGGCCAACGTCCTGACTTTC; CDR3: CASSLWTSLSGANVLTF
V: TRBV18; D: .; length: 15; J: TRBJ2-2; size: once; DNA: TGTGCCAGCTCACCACCACACCCGAACACCGGGGAGCTGTTTTTT; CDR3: CASSPPHPNTGELFF
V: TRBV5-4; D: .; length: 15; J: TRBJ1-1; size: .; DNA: TGTGCCAGCAGCTTGGAGAGGCAACTGAACACTGAAGCTTTCTTT; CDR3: CASSLERQLNTEAFF
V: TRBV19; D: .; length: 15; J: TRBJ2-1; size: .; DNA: TGTGCCAGTAGTATGAGCGGGCGAGACTACAATGAGCAGTTCTTC; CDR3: CASSMSGRDYNEQFF
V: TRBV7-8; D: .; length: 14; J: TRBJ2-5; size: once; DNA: TGTGCCAGCAGCCACCTACTCGGGGAAGAGACCCAGTACTTC; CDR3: CASSHLLGEETQYF
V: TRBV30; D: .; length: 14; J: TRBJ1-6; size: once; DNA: TGTGCCTGGCTCCAGGGGACCTATAATTCACCCCTCCACTTT; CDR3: CAWLQGTYNSPLHF
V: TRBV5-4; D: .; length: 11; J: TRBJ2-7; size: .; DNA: TGTGCCAGCAGTCGAGGATACGAGCAGTACTTC; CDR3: CASSRGYEQYF